This TCR beta chain was identified during a study of tumor and adjacent non-tumor tissue in lung cancer. The study, taken as a whole, reports: Tumor repertoires had a smaller top 100 clone share than normal lung. TCR diversity was significantly greater in tumor than normal lung tissue.

The CDR3 has 15 amino acids. V was pared by 0 bases and J by 6 bases, with 12 bases between. The germline V gene encodes CDR1 SGHRS and CDR2 YFSETQ. As to this clonotype: Its antigen is not identified. This could be a read error, since a much larger clone is one nucleotide away.

RNA was extracted from bulk tissue without any cell sorting. Between August and November 2014, newly diagnosed, chemotherapy-naive lung cancer patients underwent thoracic surgery in China. A modified ARM-PCR protocol with three rounds of nested PCR amplified TCRbeta. TCRdb called the multiplex PCR reads again in MiXCR, with one record for every CDR3 protein. Among 65,000 to 95,000 distinct CDR3 sequences listed, roughly 70% were seen once. The genes are TRBV5-1 and TRBJ2-2, with D perhaps TRBD1 or TRBD2 (5 bases each). The sequence was collected from a woman in her 70s with non-small cell lung cancer. Sequenced: lung tumor tissue. The CDR3 coding sequence is TGCGCCAGCAGCTTGGAGATTGGGACGGCCGGGGAGCTGTTTTTT. It codes for CASSLEIGTAGELFF.